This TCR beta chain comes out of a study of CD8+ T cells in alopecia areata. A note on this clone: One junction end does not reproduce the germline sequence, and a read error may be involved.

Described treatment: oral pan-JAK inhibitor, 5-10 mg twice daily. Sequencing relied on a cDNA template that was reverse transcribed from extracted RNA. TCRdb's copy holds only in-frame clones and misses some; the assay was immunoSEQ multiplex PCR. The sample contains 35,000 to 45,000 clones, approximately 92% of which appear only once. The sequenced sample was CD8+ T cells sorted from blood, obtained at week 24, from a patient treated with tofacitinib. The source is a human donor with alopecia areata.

CDR3 DNA: TGTGCCGGCCGGGGGTCCTACGAAGAGACCCAGCACTTC. Residues: CAGRGSYEETQHF. The genes are TRBV7-9 and TRBJ2-5; a possible D gene is TRBD2 (6 bases). CDR3 length equals 13 residues. The V gene's germline CDR1 is SEHNR and CDR2 FQNEAQ (reference sequence).